This TCR beta chain is drawn from a study of cytomegalovirus exposure and HLA in healthy donors. General observations from the study: TCR beta sequences numbering over 15,000 were associated with HLA alleles at 0.05 false discovery rate in a later analysis. An analysis done earlier found most TCR beta V segments productive about 90% or about 30% of the time. A later analysis appeared to link common viral pathogens to several of the most significant clusters.

The PCR made use of 60 Vbeta and 13 Jbeta primers. In the original processing: The authors later counted 65 million to 80 million unique TCR beta chains, 9 million to 14 million of them shared. Here immunoSEQ multiplex PCR was the method, and the copy in TCRdb shows in-frame clones only, minus some. V and J calls and clone size come straight from that table; D and trimming were deduced from the DNA. The sample contains fewer than 250,000 clones, 60% to 85% of which appear only once. The germline gives CDR1 SNHLY, CDR2 FYNNEI. V gave up 7 bases and J gave up 0 bases, with 12 bases separating them. The CDR3 totals 15 residues. A word on this clone: Its antigen remains unidentified.

The chain uses TRBV2 and TRBJ1-4, with unresolved D. The receptor was isolated from a middle-aged man in good health and CMV-seronegative. Sequenced input: PBMCs. The CDR3 nucleotides are TGTGCCAGCAATTCCATTGTTGCAACTAATGAAAAACTGTTTTTT. Protein product: CASNSIVATNEKLFF.